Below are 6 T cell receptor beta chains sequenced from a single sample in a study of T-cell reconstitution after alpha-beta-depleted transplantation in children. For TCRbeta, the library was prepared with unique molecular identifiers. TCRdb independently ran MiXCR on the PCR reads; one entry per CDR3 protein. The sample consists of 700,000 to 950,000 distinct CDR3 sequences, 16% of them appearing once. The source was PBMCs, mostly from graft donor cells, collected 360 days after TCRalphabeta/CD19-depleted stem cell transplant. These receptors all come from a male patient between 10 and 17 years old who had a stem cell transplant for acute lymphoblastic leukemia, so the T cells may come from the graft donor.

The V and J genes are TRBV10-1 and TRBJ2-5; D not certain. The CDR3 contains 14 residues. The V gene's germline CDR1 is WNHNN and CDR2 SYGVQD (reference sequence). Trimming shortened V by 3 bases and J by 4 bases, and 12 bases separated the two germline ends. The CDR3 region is CASSEQGKGETQYF. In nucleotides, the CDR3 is TGCGCCAGCAGTGAACAAGGGAAGGGAGAGACCCAGTACTTC.

CDR3 loop: CASSPVGNTIYF. The CDR3 nucleotides are TGTGCCAGCAGCCCGGTGGGAAACACCATATATTTT. This rearrangement joins TRBV7-9 to TRBJ1-3; D uncertain. The germline V and J ends were trimmed by 5 bases and 4 bases, with 6 bases remaining between them. The CDR3 length is 12 residues. Germline-derived CDR1 and CDR2 are SEHNR and FQNEAQ (reference sequence).

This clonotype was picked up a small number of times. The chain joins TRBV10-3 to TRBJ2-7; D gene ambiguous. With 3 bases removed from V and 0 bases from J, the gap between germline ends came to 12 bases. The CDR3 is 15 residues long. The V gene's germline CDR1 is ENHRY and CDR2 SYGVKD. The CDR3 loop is CAISDPAGHSYEQYF. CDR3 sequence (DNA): TGTGCCATCAGTGACCCGGCAGGCCACTCCTACGAGCAGTACTTC.

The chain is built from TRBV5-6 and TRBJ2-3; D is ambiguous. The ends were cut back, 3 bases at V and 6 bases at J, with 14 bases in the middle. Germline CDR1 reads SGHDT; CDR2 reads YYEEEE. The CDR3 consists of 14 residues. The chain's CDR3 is CASSSLPHGDTQYF. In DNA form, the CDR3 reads TGTGCCAGCAGCTCCCTGCCCCACGGGGATACGCAGTATTTT.

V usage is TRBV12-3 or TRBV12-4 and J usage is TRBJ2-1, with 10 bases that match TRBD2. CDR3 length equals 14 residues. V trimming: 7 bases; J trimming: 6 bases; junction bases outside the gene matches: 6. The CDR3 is CASTPGLASNEQFF. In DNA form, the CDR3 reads TGTGCCAGCACCCCGGGACTAGCGTCCAATGAGCAGTTCTTC.

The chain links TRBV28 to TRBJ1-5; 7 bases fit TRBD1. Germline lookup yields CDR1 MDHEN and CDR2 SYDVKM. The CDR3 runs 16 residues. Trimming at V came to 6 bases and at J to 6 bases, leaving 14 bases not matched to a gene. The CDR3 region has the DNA TGTGCCAGCAGGACCACGCAGGGGGTCAGTGTTCAGCCCCAGCATTTT. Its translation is CASRTTQGVSVQPQHF.